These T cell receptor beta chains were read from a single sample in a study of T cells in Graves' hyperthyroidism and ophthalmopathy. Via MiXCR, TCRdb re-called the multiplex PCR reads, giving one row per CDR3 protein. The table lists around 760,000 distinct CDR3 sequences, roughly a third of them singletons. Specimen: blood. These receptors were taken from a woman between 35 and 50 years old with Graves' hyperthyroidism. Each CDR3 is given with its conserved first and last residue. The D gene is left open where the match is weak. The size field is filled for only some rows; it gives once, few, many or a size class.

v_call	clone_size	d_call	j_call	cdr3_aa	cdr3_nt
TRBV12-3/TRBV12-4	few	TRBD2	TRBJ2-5	CASRPSGGAGRETQYF	TGTGCCAGCAGGCCTAGCGGGGGGGCCGGTCGGGAGACCCAGTACTTC
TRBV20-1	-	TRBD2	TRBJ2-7	CSARLAGEVYEQYF	TGCAGTGCAAGACTAGCGGGAGAGGTATACGAGCAGTACTTC
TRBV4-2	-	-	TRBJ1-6	CASSLHTGPGSPLHF	TGTGCCAGCAGCCTACACACGGGACCTGGATCACCCCTCCACTTT
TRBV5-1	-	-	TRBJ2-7	CASSLGGGSDEQYF	TGCGCCAGCAGCTTGGGCGGGGGCAGTGACGAGCAGTACTTC
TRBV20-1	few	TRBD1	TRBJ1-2	CSALDREALGYTF	TGCAGTGCTCTGGACAGGGAAGCGTTGGGCTACACCTTC
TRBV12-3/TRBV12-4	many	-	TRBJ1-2	CASSLTSGRGYTF	TGTGCCAGCAGTTTAACATCGGGCCGTGGCTACACCTTC
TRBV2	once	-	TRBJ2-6	CASSWVLGANVLTF	TGTGCCAGCAGTTGGGTCCTTGGGGCCAACGTCCTGACTTTC
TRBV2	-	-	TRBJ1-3	CASSGKGPLSGNTIYF	TGTGCCAGCAGTGGAAAGGGCCCCCTCTCTGGAAACACCATATATTTT
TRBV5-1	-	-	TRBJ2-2	CASSLVGMNTGELFF	TGCGCCAGCAGCTTGGTGGGGATGAACACCGGGGAGCTGTTTTTT
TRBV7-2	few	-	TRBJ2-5	CASSVPVGPPEAQYF	TGTGCCAGCAGCGTACCGGTAGGACCCCCGGAGGCCCAGTACTTC
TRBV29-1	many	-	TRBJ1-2	CSVPAWGLPGYTF	TGCAGCGTTCCTGCTTGGGGGTTGCCTGGCTACACCTTC
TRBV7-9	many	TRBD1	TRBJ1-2	CASSFTGAGYGYTF	TGTGCCAGCAGTTTTACAGGGGCCGGCTATGGCTACACCTTC
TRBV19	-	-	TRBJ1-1	CAISPRDLGRGTEAFF	TGTGCCATCAGCCCCCGGGACCTAGGGAGGGGCACTGAAGCTTTCTTT
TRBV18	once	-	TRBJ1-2	CASSPPGGVNYGYTF	TGTGCCAGCTCACCACCAGGGGGAGTTAACTATGGCTACACCTTC
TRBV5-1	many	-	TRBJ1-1	CASSLVGDEAFF	TGCGCCAGCAGCTTGGTCGGGGATGAAGCTTTCTTT
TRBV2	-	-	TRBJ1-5	CASSETPHQPQHF	TGTGCCAGCAGTGAGACACCGCATCAGCCCCAGCATTTT